This T cell receptor beta chain is drawn from a study of shared clonotypes between healthy human individuals. Losses at the gene ends were 9 bases for V and 6 bases for J; bases not matched to a gene: 7. In germline, CDR1 is MDHEN, CDR2 SYDVKM. CDR3 length: 13 amino acids. The naive CD8 fraction comprised CD45RO-negative cells positively selected for CCR7 and excluded terminally differentiated effector memory CD45RA+ cells. Libraries were prepared by immunoSEQ multiplex PCR; TCRdb keeps only in-frame clonotypes and omits some of them. The sample contains about 2,200,000 clones, around 93% of which appear only once.

The V gene is TRBV28, the J gene TRBJ1-5, with 8 bases matching TRBD1. This TCR derives from a man aged 18-30 years in good health. Some clones in this sample may be carry-over from other donors' samples. What was sequenced was naive CD8+ T cells from PBMCs. The CDR3, as DNA: TGTGCCAGTGTGACAGGGGAGGGTCAGCCCCAGCATTTT. Its translation is CASVTGEGQPQHF.